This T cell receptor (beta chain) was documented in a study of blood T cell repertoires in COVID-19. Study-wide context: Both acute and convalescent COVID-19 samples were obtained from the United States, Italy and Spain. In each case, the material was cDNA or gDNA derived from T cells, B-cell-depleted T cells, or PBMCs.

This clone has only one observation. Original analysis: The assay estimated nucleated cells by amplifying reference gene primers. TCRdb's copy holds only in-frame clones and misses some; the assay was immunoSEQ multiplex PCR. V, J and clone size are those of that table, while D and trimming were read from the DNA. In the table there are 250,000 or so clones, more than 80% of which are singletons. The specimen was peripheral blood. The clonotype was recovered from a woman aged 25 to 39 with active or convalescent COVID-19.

The CDR3 sequence: CASSQSGQGAWGYTF. DNA for the CDR3: TGTGCCAGCAGCCAATCGGGACAGGGGGCTTGGGGCTACACCTTC. The rearrangement uses TRBV6-6 and TRBJ1-2, with 12 nucleotides matching TRBD1. Germline V gene data show CDR1 as MNHNY and CDR2 as SVGAGI (reference sequence). V was pared by 6 bases and J by 8 bases, with 10 bases of the junction left unmatched. The CDR3 length is 15 residues.